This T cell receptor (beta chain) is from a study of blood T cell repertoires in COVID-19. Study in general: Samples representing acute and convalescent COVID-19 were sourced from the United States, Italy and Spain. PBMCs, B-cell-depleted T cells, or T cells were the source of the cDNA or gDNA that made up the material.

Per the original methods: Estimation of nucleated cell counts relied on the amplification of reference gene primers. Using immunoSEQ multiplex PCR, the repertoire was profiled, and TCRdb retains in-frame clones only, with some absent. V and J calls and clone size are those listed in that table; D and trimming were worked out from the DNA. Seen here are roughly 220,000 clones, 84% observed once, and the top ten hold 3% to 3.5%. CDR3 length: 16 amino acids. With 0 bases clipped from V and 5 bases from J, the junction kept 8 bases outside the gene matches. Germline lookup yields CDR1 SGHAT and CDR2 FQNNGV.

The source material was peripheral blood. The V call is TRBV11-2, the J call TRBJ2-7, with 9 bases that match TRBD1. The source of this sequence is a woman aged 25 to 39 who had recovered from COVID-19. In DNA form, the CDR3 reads TGTGCCAGCAGCTTAGATTGGGGGACAGGGACGGACGAGCAGTACTTC. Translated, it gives CASSLDWGTGTDEQYF.